This T cell receptor (beta chain) came from a study of cytomegalovirus exposure and HLA in healthy donors. With 60 Vbeta and 13 Jbeta primers, the PCR was carried out. Assay: immunoSEQ multiplex PCR; the TCRdb copy retains only in-frame clones and omits some. The repertoire holds roughly 220,000 clones, with about 77% as singletons. Note on this clone: The antigen is unknown.

V shed 2 bases, J shed 14 bases, and the junction held 8 bases outside the gene matches. The CDR3 has 13 amino acids. Per the germline V gene, CDR1 is MGHRA and CDR2 is YSYEKL. Regarding the study as a whole: Reports state that TCR beta sequences accurately predicted most subjects' HLA-A and HLA-B alleles. Sequencing depth across donors, presence/absence analyses assumed, was roughly uniform.

The V and J genes are TRBV4-1 and TRBJ2-3; TRBD2 matches 9 bases. The clonotype comes from a woman in her thirties in good health and CMV-seronegative. The sample taken for sequencing was PBMCs. CDR3 in amino acids: CASSQFPGLAPYF. CDR3 coding DNA: TGCGCCAGCAGCCAATTTCCGGGACTAGCTCCGTATTTT.